This is a list of T cell receptor beta chains from one sample in a study of T cell responses to AZD1222 COVID-19 vaccine. The repertoire was sequenced with immunoSEQ multiplex PCR; TCRdb's copy has only in-frame clones and lacks some. The sample records about 150,000 clones, 80% to 90% being singletons. Sequenced material: peripheral blood, taken on day 0 of AZD1222 vaccination. The receptors here all came from an adult in good health. Both conserved end residues are part of each CDR3. D genes are given only for firm matches.

TRBV27	TRBD1	TRBJ1-2	CASGLTGDGYTF	TGTGCCAGCGGTCTGACAGGGGATGGCTACACCTTC
TRBV10-3	TRBD2	TRBJ2-1	CAISPEGGRRVEQFF	TGTGCCATCAGCCCAGAGGGAGGGAGGAGGGTTGAGCAGTTCTTC
TRBV18	NA	TRBJ1-1	CASSPTDGNTEAFF	TGTGCCAGCTCACCCACGGACGGAAACACTGAAGCTTTCTTT
TRBV10-3	TRBD2	TRBJ2-7	CAISESTASWSLAGGLYEQYF	TGTGCCATCAGTGAAAGTACCGCCAGTTGGTCTCTAGCGGGAGGTCTCTACGAGCAGTACTTC
TRBV20-1	NA	TRBJ1-5	CSALVGVPQHF	TGCAGTGCTCTCGTGGGGGTGCCCCAGCATTTT
TRBV15	NA	TRBJ2-1	CATSSLSVYNEQFF	TGTGCCACCAGCAGCCTCAGCGTATACAATGAGCAGTTCTTC
TRBV7-2	TRBD1	TRBJ2-7	CASSSGTVSYEQYF	TGTGCCAGCAGCTCCGGGACAGTAAGCTACGAGCAGTACTTC
TRBV2	TRBD1	TRBJ1-2	CASSVRQGGGYTF	TGTGCCAGCAGCGTTCGACAGGGAGGGGGCTACACCTTC
TRBV30	NA	TRBJ1-5	CAWSWGGPYQPQHF	TGTGCCTGGAGTTGGGGGGGACCCTATCAGCCCCAGCATTTT
TRBV5-1	NA	TRBJ2-5	CASRLPFAGKDQETQYF	TGCGCCAGCAGGTTGCCCTTCGCGGGAAAGGATCAAGAGACCCAGTACTTC
TRBV19	TRBD1	TRBJ1-5	CASSKTGVYQPQHF	TGTGCCAGTAGCAAGACAGGGGTGTATCAGCCCCAGCATTTT
TRBV20-1	NA	TRBJ2-1	CSAYRQNEQFF	TGCAGTGCTTATCGACAGAATGAGCAGTTCTTC
TRBV4-2	TRBD1	TRBJ1-2	CASSQGDLRDRDYGYTF	TGTGCCAGCAGCCAGGGAGACCTCCGGGACAGGGACTATGGCTACACCTTC
TRBV7-9	TRBD1	TRBJ2-1	CASTQGQGAWYNEQFF	TGTGCCAGCACCCAGGGGCAGGGGGCGTGGTACAATGAGCAGTTCTTC
TRBV28	NA	TRBJ1-2	CASSFVGFRGYTF	TGTGCCAGCAGTTTCGTGGGGTTCAGGGGCTACACCTTC
TRBV12-3/TRBV12-4	NA	TRBJ1-1	CASSPDSEAFF	TGTGCCAGCAGTCCGGACAGTGAAGCTTTCTTT
TRBV6-5	TRBD1	TRBJ1-4	CASSYSGTGNEKLFF	TGTGCCAGCAGTTACTCGGGGACAGGGAATGAAAAACTGTTTTTT